A selection of T cell receptor beta chains follows, all from one sample in a study of cytomegalovirus exposure and HLA in healthy donors. Profiled with immunoSEQ multiplex PCR; TCRdb holds only in-frame clones, not every one. The data contain some 150,000 clones, more than 70% of them singletons. Sequenced input: PBMCs. The receptor source for this set is a man over 45 in good health and CMV-seropositive. Both conserved end residues are part of each CDR3. The D gene is left open where the match is weak. Clone sizes are given selectively: once, few, many, or a class where the clone is expanded.

TGTGCCACCAGCAGACGAAGCGGGGGTTCGCGGAATGAGCAGTTCTTC CATSRRSGGSRNEQFF TRBJ2-1 TRBV15 TRBD2 -
TGTGCCAGCAGGGTGGACAGTCCTTTCTACGAGCAGTACTTC CASRVDSPFYEQYF TRBJ2-7 TRBV2 - -
TGTGCCAGTAGGTGGGAGCTAGAGGCACCCCAGCATTTT CASRWELEAPQHF TRBJ1-5 TRBV19 - -
TGTGCCAGCAGCACCGGACAGGAGGCTAACTATGGCTACACCTTC CASSTGQEANYGYTF TRBJ1-2 TRBV13 TRBD1 -
TGTGCCAGCACCGAGAGGGACAGCTATGGCTACACCTTC CASTERDSYGYTF TRBJ1-2 TRBV6-1 TRBD1 few
TGCGCCAGCAGCTTGGGAGGACAGGCCTACGAGCAGTACTTC CASSLGGQAYEQYF TRBJ2-7 TRBV5-1 TRBD1 -
TGTGCCAGCAGCTTCGGGGGGCGCCGCACTGAAGCTTTCTTT CASSFGGRRTEAFF TRBJ1-1 TRBV7-8 - -
TGTGCCAGCACGAGGACCGGGGAGCTGTTTTTT CASTRTGELFF TRBJ2-2 TRBV25-1 - -
TGCGCCAGCAGCTCGGGACAGGTTAACTATGGCTACACCTTC CASSSGQVNYGYTF TRBJ1-2 TRBV5-1 TRBD1 -
TGTGCCAGCAGTGAAGGGACAGGGAGCGGGGCCAACGTCCTGACTTTC CASSEGTGSGANVLTF TRBJ2-6 TRBV25-1 TRBD1 -
TGTGCCAGCAGCCTCCTTGATCAGCCCCAGCATTTT CASSLLDQPQHF TRBJ1-5 TRBV5-4 - -
TGTGCCAGCAGTCGCAGACAGGGTGGAGCCGGGGAGCTGTTTTTT CASSRRQGGAGELFF TRBJ2-2 TRBV6-5 TRBD1 -
TGTGCCAGCAGTTACGCCAGGGGGAGGTACGAGCAGTACTTC CASSYARGRYEQYF TRBJ2-7 TRBV6-5 - once
TGCAGCGTGCCACTTAGGACAGGGGACACTGAAGCTTTCTTT CSVPLRTGDTEAFF TRBJ1-1 TRBV29-1 TRBD1 few
TGTGCCAGCAGCTTAGATGCAACAGTGGCCTACGAGCAGTACTTC CASSLDATVAYEQYF TRBJ2-7 TRBV11-3 - -
TGTGCCAGTAGTCCAGGCGGGTGGTCTGCCAAAAACATTCAGTACTTC CASSPGGWSAKNIQYF TRBJ2-4 TRBV19 - -
TGTGCCAGCAGCTTGCGGGTAGCCCCGAACTCTGGAAACACCATATATTTT CASSLRVAPNSGNTIYF TRBJ1-3 TRBV5-5 - -
TGTGCCAGCAGCCTCTGGCAGGGGGGGAACACTGAAGCTTTCTTT CASSLWQGGNTEAFF TRBJ1-1 TRBV6-5 TRBD1 -
TGTGCCAGCAGCCGGACAGGCTCTGGAAACACCATATATTTT CASSRTGSGNTIYF TRBJ1-3 TRBV13 TRBD1 -
TGTGCCAGCAGAAATCCGGGCTCAGGGAACTACGAGCAGTACTTC CASRNPGSGNYEQYF TRBJ2-7 TRBV6-5 - -